The 18 T cell receptor beta chains given below trace back to one sample, sequenced in a study of T cell responses to AZD1222 COVID-19 vaccine. Sequencing used immunoSEQ multiplex PCR; TCRdb keeps in-frame clones, though not all of them. The sample includes more than 75,000 clones, roughly 90% of them seen just once. Here the sequenced sample was peripheral blood, taken 28 days after the second AZD1222 dose. The receptors here all came from an adult who received the AZD1222 COVID-19 vaccine.

The chain uses TRBV30 and TRBJ2-3; no definite D call. This CDR3 has 13 amino acids. Germline assignment: CDR1 GTSNPN and CDR2 SVGIG (reference sequence). V lost 1 base and J lost 2, with 7 bases in between. CDR3 protein: CAWSAPSTDTQYF. Written as DNA, the CDR3 is TGTGCCTGGAGTGCACCTTCCACAGATACGCAGTATTTT.

The chain employs TRBV4-1 and TRBJ2-2, with unresolved D. The CDR3 spans 14 residues. Germline V gene data show CDR1 as MGHRA and CDR2 as YSYEKL. V lost 1 base and J 5 bases, leaving 8 bases between the germline ends. In nucleotides, the CDR3 is TGCGCCAGCAGCCAAGTTTTTTGGACCGGGGAGCTGTTTTTT. Protein product: CASSQVFWTGELFF.

This chain joins TRBV11-2 and TRBJ2-1; weak D call: TRBD1 (6 bases). CDR1 SGHAT and CDR2 FQNNGV come from the germline V gene. CDR3 length equals 14 residues. V gave up 0 bases and J gave up 7 bases, with 10 bases separating them. The CDR3 DNA reads TGTGCCAGCAGCTTAGAAGGGACAAAGAATGAGCAGTTCTTC. Its translation is CASSLEGTKNEQFF.

The V call is TRBV19, the J call TRBJ2-2; TRBD2 aligns across 7 bases. Trimming removed 6 bases from V and 2 bases from J; junction bases left unmatched: 6. The CDR3 loop spans 15 amino acids. Germline CDR1 LNHDA, CDR2 SQIVND (reference sequence). CDR3 DNA sequence: TGTGCCAGTAGGGGGCTAGCGGCTAACACCGGGGAGCTGTTTTTT. It yields the protein CASRGLAANTGELFF.

V usage is TRBV3-1 (or the pseudogene TRBV3-2) and J usage is TRBJ1-2; D is possibly TRBD1 (6 bases). The germline gives CDR1 LGHDT, CDR2 YNNKEL (reference sequence). The CDR3 runs 14 residues. V was clipped by 4 bases and J by 4 bases, with 13 bases between them. In DNA form, the CDR3 reads TGTGCCAGCAGCCTTTCGAGGGGGACCTATGGCTACACCTTC. It translates to CASSLSRGTYGYTF.

This clone was detected only once. The chain recombines TRBV3-1 (or the pseudogene TRBV3-2) with TRBJ1-6; D is uncertain. The germline CDR1 and CDR2 sequences are LGHDT and YNNKEL (reference sequence). Trimming left V 1 base short and J 0 bases short, with 4 bases between. The CDR3 runs to 15 residues. CDR3 sequence reads: CASSQGSSYNSPLHF. CDR3 coding DNA: TGTGCCAGCAGCCAAGGAAGCTCCTATAATTCACCCCTCCACTTT.

V is TRBV27 and J is TRBJ1-1; no reliable D call. This CDR3 has 13 amino acids. Germline CDR1 reads MNHEY; CDR2 reads SMNVEV (reference sequence). Trimming took off 4 bases at V and 1 base at J, with 7 bases between the two ends. CDR3: CASSSHWNTEAFF. The DNA of the CDR3 is TGTGCCAGCAGTTCCCATTGGAACACTGAAGCTTTCTTT.

The V and J genes are TRBV6-2 or TRBV6-3 and TRBJ2-3, with 9 bases lining up with TRBD2. The CDR3 has 16 residues. The germline CDR1 and CDR2 sequences are MNHEY and SVGEGT. J was trimmed by 0 bases and V by 4 bases; bases with no gene match: 5. In DNA form, the CDR3 reads TGTGCCAGCAGTTCGGGACTAGCCGCTAGCACAGATACGCAGTATTTT. Amino acid sequence: CASSSGLAASTDTQYF.

V and J are TRBV7-2 and TRBJ2-1, with 13 bases matching TRBD2. The length of the CDR3 is 15 residues. The V segment lost 5 bases and the J segment 10 bases; nucleotides outside the gene matches: 8. The germline V gene encodes CDR1 SGHTA and CDR2 FQGNSA. The CDR3 DNA sequence: TGTGCCAGCAGCGAAACGGGACTAGCGGGAAGGGAGCAGTTCTTC. Protein sequence: CASSETGLAGREQFF.

The V call is TRBV18, the J call TRBJ1-5, with D unclear. The germline V and J ends were trimmed by 2 bases and 7 bases, with 9 bases remaining between them. From germline, CDR1 is KGHSH and CDR2 LQKENI. CDR3 length: 13 residues. Written as DNA, the CDR3 is TGTGCCAGCTCACCAGGGAACGGACAGCCCCAGCATTTT. This sequence encodes CASSPGNGQPQHF.

The chain uses TRBV4-3 and TRBJ1-2; 12 bases fit TRBD1. The ends lost 6 bases at V and 8 bases at J; junction bases unmatched: 7. Per the germline V gene, CDR1 is LGHNA and CDR2 is YSLEER. The CDR3 loop spans 14 amino acids. CDR3 in DNA: TGCGCCAGCAGACCCGGGACAGGGGGCCGGGGCTACACCTTC. Protein: CASRPGTGGRGYTF.

The chain employs TRBV4-2 and TRBJ2-2; 8 nucleotides agree with TRBD1. Germline CDR1 reads LGHNA; CDR2 reads YNFKEQ. Trimming took 1 base from V and 6 from J; bases not matched to a gene: 4. CDR3 size: 15 residues. CDR3 sequence reads: CASSQAGGAPGELFF. DNA of the CDR3: TGTGCCAGCAGCCAAGCAGGGGGCGCCCCCGGGGAGCTGTTTTTT.

The CDR3 here is CASSVGGQETQYF. DNA for the CDR3: TGTGCCAGCAGCGTAGGTGGGCAAGAGACCCAGTACTTC. The chain has TRBV9 and TRBJ2-5; D is ambiguous. Germline-derived CDR1 and CDR2 are SGDLS and YYNGEE. With 0 bases removed from V and 2 bases from J, the gap between germline ends came to 5 bases. This CDR3 region has 13 residues.

This clone appeared once. V gene TRBV6-5 combines with J gene TRBJ2-4, with D hard to call. The CDR3 is 12 amino acids. Germline values: CDR1 MNHEY, CDR2 SVGAGI. V lost 8 bases, J lost 8 bases, and 13 bases lay in between. The CDR3 DNA follows: TGTGCCAGCTCCCCCGACGAGGACATTCAGTACTTC. Protein: CASSPDEDIQYF.

This clone was seen just once. The chain is built from TRBV3-1 (or the pseudogene TRBV3-2) and TRBJ1-2; D gene unclear. Trimming took 2 bases from V and 9 from J, leaving 10 bases between them. This CDR3 region has 12 residues. Germline V gene sequence: CDR1 LGHDT, CDR2 YNNKEL (reference sequence). The CDR3 sequence: CASSQMRRSYTF. The DNA for the CDR3 is TGTGCCAGCAGCCAAATGCGGCGCAGCTACACCTTC.

This chain links TRBV11-2 with TRBJ2-1; D possibly corresponds to TRBD2 (5 bases). Between the trimmed V and J ends, which lost 3 bases and 4 bases, there was a span of 13 bases. The CDR3 is 15 residues long. Germline CDR1 SGHAT, CDR2 FQNNGV. The chain's CDR3 is CASSLEIASYNEQFF. The CDR3 coding sequence is TGTGCCAGCAGCTTGGAAATAGCGAGTTACAATGAGCAGTTCTTC.

This chain joins TRBV24-1 and TRBJ2-3; D call uncertain. The CDR3 totals 14 residues. The germline V gene has CDR1 KGHDR and CDR2 SFDVKD. The germline V and J ends were trimmed by 2 bases and 2 bases, with 7 bases remaining between them. The CDR3 nucleotides read TGTGCCACCAGTGATTCGACATACACAGATACGCAGTATTTT. It translates to CATSDSTYTDTQYF.

The chain combines TRBV6-2 or TRBV6-3 with TRBJ2-7; D may be TRBD1 or TRBD2 (6 bases each). This CDR3 spans 12 amino acids. From germline, CDR1 is MNHEY and CDR2 SVGEGT. Trimming took 1 base from V and 12 from J, leaving 13 bases between them. The CDR3, as DNA: TGTGCCAGCAGTTACTGGGGGGCGCAGGTGTACTTC. It codes for CASSYWGAQVYF.